The next 8 T cell receptor beta chains were all read from a single sample in a study of human T cells and chemical hapten exposure. As for time point: patch test 1, 2 weeks after DPC sensitization. Treatment in this sample: therapeutic diphenylcyclopropenone sensitization with weekly scalp DPC. A single record per CDR3 protein comes from TCRdb applying MiXCR to the RACE reads. The data hold roughly 180,000 distinct CDR3 sequences, with roughly 15% observed a single time. This sample comprised whole blood, obtained in connection with sensitization to the hapten diphenylcyclopropenone (DPC). The receptors stem from a woman in her twenties or thirties with alopecia areata. Some clones in this sample may be carry-over from other donors' samples.

Regarding this clonotype: Being one base from a much bigger clone, this may be a read error. This sequence joins TRBV29-1 and TRBJ2-5, with D perhaps matching TRBD1 or TRBD2 (6 bases each). Germline V CDR1 and CDR2: SQVTM, ANQGSEA. The CDR3 sequence is 15 residues long. The CDR3 sequence: CGVFPTGGRQETQYF. In nucleotides, the CDR3 is TGCGGCGTCTTTCCGACAGGAGGGCGCCAAGAGACCCAGTACTTC.

This clonotype was seen repeatedly, ten times or more. CDR3 nucleotide sequence: TGTGCCATCAGTGAGTCGGGGGTACAGGGCCTCACTGAAGCTTTCTTT. Its translation: CAISESGVQGLTEAFF. This chain links TRBV10-3 with TRBJ1-1, with D maybe TRBD1 (6 bases). V lost 0 bases to trimming and J lost 4 bases, with 15 bases between them. Germline V CDR1 and CDR2: ENHRY, SYGVKD. The CDR3 has 16 amino acids.

The chain couples TRBV6-6 to TRBJ2-5; a possible D gene is TRBD2 (7 bases). V was cut by 5 bases and J by 5 bases, with 9 bases left in between. CDR3 length: 12 residues. The germline gives CDR1 MNHNY, CDR2 SVGAGI (reference sequence). The CDR3 protein is CASSTGGETQYF. Here the CDR3 DNA reads TGTGCCAGCAGTACGGGGGGCGAGACCCAGTACTTC.

The V gene is TRBV9, the J gene TRBJ1-1; possibly TRBD1 for D (6 bases). Germline lookup yields CDR1 SGDLS and CDR2 YYNGEE. The CDR3 is made up of 13 amino acids. V lost 0 bases to trimming and J lost 7 bases, with 10 bases between them. This chain's CDR3 is CASSVASTGEAFF. The CDR3, as DNA: TGTGCCAGCAGCGTAGCTTCGACAGGTGAAGCTTTCTTT.

This clonotype has only a few counts. V is TRBV7-9 and J is TRBJ2-3; 10 bases map to TRBD2. The CDR3 is 13 amino acids. V lost 8 bases to trimming and J lost 3 bases; unmatched junction nucleotides: 2. Looked up from germline, CDR1 is SEHNR and CDR2 is FQNEAQ (reference sequence). The CDR3 nucleotides are TGTGCCAGCGTAGCGGGAGGTACAGATACGCAGTATTTT. The encoded protein is CASVAGGTDTQYF.

This clonotype came up many times. The DNA for the CDR3 is TGCAGTGCTAGCGGCCCGGGACTGTACTACAATGAGCAGTTCTTC. It encodes CSASGPGLYYNEQFF. The rearrangement joins TRBV20-1 to TRBJ2-1; perhaps TRBD2 as D (6 bases). This CDR3 is 15 amino acids long. Germline V lookup: CDR1 DFQATT, CDR2 SNEGSKA (reference sequence). Trimming cost V 3 bases and J 3 bases, with 15 bases left between them.

At least ten counts were recorded for this clonotype. At one boundary the junction diverges from the germline segment, which might be a read error. This chain links TRBV6-6 with TRBJ1-2; a possible D gene is TRBD1 (5 bases). The length of the CDR3 is 11 residues. The germline V gene encodes CDR1 MNHNY and CDR2 SVGAGI (reference sequence). The CDR3 region has the DNA TGTGCCAGCAGTAACCTCCGGGACGCGATTTTC. It translates to CASSNLRDAIF.

The chain carries TRBV7-9 and TRBJ1-4; D is uncertain. This CDR3 has 12 residues. Per the germline V gene, CDR1 is SEHNR and CDR2 is FQNEAQ (reference sequence). V was trimmed by 10 bases and J by 8 bases, leaving 14 bases between them. The CDR3, as DNA: TGTGCCACCCAGGCCCCCGAGGAAAAACTGTTTTTT. Translating gives CATQAPEEKLFF.